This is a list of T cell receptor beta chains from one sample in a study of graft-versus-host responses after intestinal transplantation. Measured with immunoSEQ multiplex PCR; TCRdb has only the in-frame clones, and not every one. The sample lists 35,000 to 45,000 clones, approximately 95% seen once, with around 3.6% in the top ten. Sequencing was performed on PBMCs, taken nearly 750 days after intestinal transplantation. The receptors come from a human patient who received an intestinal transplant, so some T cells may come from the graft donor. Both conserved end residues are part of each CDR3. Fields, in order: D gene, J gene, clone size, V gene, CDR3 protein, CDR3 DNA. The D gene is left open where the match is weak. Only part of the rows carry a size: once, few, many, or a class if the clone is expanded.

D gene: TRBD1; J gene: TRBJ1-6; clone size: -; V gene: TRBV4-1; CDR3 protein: CASSQVPRGRGHSPLHF; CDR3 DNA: TGCGCCAGCAGCCAAGTTCCACGAGGGAGGGGGCATTCACCCCTCCACTTT
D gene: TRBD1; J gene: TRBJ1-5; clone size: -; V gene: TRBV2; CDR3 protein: CASSAQQGARQPQHF; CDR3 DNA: TGTGCCAGCAGCGCCCAACAGGGGGCCCGTCAGCCCCAGCATTTT
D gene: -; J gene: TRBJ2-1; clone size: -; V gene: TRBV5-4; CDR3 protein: CASSLGRDLYNEQFF; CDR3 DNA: TGTGCCAGCAGCTTGGGGCGGGATTTATACAATGAGCAGTTCTTC
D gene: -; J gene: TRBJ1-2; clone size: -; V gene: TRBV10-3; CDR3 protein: CAISESLGALGDGYTF; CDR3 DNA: TGTGCCATCAGTGAGTCTTTGGGGGCGCTTGGGGATGGCTACACCTTC
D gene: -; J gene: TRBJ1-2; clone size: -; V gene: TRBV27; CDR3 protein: CASRNRNYGYTF; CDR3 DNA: TGTGCCAGCAGGAACAGGAACTATGGCTACACCTTC
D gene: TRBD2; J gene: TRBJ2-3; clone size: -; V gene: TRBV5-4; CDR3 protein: CASSLPLGTTTQDTQYF; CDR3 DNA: TGTGCCAGCAGCTTGCCGCTCGGGACTACCACTCAAGATACGCAGTATTTT
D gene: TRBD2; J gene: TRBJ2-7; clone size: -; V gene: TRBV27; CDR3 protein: CASRGGFTYEQYF; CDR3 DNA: TGTGCCAGCCGGGGGGGGTTTACCTACGAGCAGTACTTC
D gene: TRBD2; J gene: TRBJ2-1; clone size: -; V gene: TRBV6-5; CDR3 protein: CASSYSTSGRAGQFF; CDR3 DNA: TGTGCCAGCAGTTACTCAACTAGCGGGAGGGCCGGGCAGTTCTTC
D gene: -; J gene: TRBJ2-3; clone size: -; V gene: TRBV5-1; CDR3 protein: CASSLSLVSPDTQYF; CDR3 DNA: TGCGCCAGCAGCTTGTCTCTAGTCTCCCCAGATACGCAGTATTTT
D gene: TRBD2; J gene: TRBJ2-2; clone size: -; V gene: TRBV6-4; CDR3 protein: CASSSTSGGELFF; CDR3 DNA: TGTGCCAGCAGTAGTACTAGCGGCGGGGAGCTGTTTTTT
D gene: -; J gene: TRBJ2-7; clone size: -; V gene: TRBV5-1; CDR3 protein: CASSLRGVYEQYF; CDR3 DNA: TGCGCCAGCAGCTTGAGAGGGGTCTACGAGCAGTACTTC
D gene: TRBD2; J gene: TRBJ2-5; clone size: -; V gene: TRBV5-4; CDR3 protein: CASSLRLAGGETQYF; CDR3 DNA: TGTGCCAGCAGCTTAAGACTAGCGGGAGGGGAGACCCAGTACTTC
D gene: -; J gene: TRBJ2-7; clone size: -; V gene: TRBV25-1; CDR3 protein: CASSEDWISYEQYF; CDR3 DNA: TGTGCCAGCAGTGAAGACTGGATCTCCTACGAGCAGTACTTC
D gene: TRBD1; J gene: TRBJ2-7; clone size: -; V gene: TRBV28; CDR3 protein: CASSLPPGQTSYEQYF; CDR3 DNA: TGTGCCAGCAGTTTGCCCCCGGGACAGACCTCCTACGAGCAGTACTTC
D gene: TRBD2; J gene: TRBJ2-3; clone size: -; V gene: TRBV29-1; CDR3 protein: CSGDASGSRDTQYF; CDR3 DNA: TGCAGCGGGGATGCTAGCGGGAGTCGAGATACGCAGTATTTT
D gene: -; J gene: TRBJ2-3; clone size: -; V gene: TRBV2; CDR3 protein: CASQGQSSTDTQYF; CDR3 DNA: TGTGCCAGCCAAGGACAGAGCAGCACAGATACGCAGTATTTT
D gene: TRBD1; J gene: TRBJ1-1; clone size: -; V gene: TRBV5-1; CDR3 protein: CASSWGTGLNTEAFF; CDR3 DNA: TGCGCCAGCAGCTGGGGGACAGGTTTGAACACTGAAGCTTTCTTT
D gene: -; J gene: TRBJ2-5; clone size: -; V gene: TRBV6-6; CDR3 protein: CASSYFERRETQYF; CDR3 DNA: TGTGCCAGCAGTTATTTTGAACGGAGGGAGACCCAGTACTTC
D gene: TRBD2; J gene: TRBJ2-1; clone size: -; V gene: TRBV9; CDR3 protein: CASSVEVDGPGLVYNEQFF; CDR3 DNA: TGTGCCAGCAGCGTAGAAGTCGACGGGCCGGGACTAGTTTACAATGAGCAGTTCTTC
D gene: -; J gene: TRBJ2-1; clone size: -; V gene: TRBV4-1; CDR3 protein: CASSQDPTGPYNEQFF; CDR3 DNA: TGCGCCAGCAGCCAAGATCCGACCGGACCTTACAATGAGCAGTTCTTC
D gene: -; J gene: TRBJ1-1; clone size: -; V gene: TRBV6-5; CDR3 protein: CASSYRGWAFF; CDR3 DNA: TGTGCCAGCAGTTATAGGGGTTGGGCTTTCTTT
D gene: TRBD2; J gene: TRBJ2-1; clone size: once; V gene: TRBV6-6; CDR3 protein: CASSTPGLALNEQFF; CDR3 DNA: TGTGCCAGCAGTACACCGGGACTAGCGCTCAATGAGCAGTTCTTC
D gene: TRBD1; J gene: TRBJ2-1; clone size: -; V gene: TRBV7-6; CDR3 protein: CASSLTGEYEQFF; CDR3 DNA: TGTGCCAGCAGCTTGACAGGGGAATATGAGCAGTTCTTC
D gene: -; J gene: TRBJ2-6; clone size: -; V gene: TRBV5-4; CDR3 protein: CASRASSGANVLTF; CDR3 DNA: TGTGCCAGCAGAGCAAGCTCTGGGGCCAACGTCCTGACTTTC
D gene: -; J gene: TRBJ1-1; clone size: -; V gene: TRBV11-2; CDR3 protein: CASSLDLAGNTEAFF; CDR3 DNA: TGTGCCAGCAGCTTGGACTTGGCTGGCAACACTGAAGCTTTCTTT
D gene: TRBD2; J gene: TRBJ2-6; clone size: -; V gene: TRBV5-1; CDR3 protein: CASSLRLAGLSSGANVLTF; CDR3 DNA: TGCGCCAGCAGCTTACGACTAGCGGGATTAAGCTCTGGGGCCAACGTCCTGACTTTC
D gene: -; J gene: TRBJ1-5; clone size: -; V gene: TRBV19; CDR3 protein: CASTKWGGSGQPQHF; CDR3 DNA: TGTGCCAGTACCAAATGGGGGGGGAGTGGGCAGCCCCAGCATTTT
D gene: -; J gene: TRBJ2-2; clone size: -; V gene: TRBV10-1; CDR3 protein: CASNGGFGTGELFF; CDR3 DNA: TGCGCCAGCAACGGGGGTTTTGGCACCGGGGAGCTGTTTTTT
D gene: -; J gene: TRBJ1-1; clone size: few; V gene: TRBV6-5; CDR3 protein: CASSYSPVMNTEAFF; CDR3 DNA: TGTGCCAGCAGTTACTCCCCAGTTATGAACACTGAAGCTTTCTTT
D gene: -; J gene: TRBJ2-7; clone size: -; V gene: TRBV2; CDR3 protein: CASSLYTYEQYF; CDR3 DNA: TGTGCCAGCAGTCTATATACCTACGAGCAGTACTTC
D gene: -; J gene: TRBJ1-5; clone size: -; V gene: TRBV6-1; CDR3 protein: CASRRDIEEPQHF; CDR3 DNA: TGTGCCAGCAGAAGGGACATCGAAGAGCCCCAGCATTTT
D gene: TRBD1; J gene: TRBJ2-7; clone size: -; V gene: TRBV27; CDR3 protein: CASSPGTGGFPYEQYF; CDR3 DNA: TGTGCCAGCAGCCCCGGGACAGGGGGCTTCCCCTACGAGCAGTACTTC
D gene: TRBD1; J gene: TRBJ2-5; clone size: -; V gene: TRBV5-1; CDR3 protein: CASSWTGEQETQYF; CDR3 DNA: TGCGCCAGCAGCTGGACAGGAGAACAAGAGACCCAGTACTTC
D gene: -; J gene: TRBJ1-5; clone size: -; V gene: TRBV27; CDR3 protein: CASSRTPTAALGPQHF; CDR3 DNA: TGTGCCAGCAGCAGAACCCCCACAGCGGCCTTGGGGCCCCAGCATTTT
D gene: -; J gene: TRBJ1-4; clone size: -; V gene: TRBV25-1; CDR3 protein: CASSEGKFATNEKLFF; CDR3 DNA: TGTGCCAGCAGTGAGGGGAAGTTTGCAACTAATGAAAAACTGTTTTTT
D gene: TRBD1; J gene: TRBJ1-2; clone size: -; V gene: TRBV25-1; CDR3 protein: CASSDQQGANYGYTF; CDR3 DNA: TGTGCCAGCAGTGATCAACAGGGGGCAAACTATGGCTACACCTTC
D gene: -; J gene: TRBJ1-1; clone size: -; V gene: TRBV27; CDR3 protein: CASSPLGNTEAFF; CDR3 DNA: TGTGCCAGCAGTCCCCTAGGGAACACTGAAGCTTTCTTT
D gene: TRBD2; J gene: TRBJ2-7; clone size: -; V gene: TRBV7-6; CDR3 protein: CASSLGYSGATYEQYF; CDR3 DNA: TGTGCCAGCAGCTTAGGATATAGCGGGGCCACCTACGAGCAGTACTTC
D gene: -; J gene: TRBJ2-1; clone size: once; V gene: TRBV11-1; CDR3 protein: CASSLNRERNEQFF; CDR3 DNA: TGTGCCAGCAGCTTAAACAGGGAAAGGAATGAGCAGTTCTTC
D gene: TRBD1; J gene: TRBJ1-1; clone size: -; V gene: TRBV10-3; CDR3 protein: CAISESPPGTGGGAFF; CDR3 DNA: TGTGCCATCAGTGAGTCCCCCCCCGGGACAGGGGGGGGAGCTTTCTTT